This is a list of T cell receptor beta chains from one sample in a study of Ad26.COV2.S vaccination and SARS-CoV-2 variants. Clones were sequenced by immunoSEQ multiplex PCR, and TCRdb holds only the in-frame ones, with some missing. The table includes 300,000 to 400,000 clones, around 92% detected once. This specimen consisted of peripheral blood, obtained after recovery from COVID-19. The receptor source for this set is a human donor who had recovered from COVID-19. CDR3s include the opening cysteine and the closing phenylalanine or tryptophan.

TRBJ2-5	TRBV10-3	CASKSLSKETQYF
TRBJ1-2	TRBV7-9	CASSLARGGYTF
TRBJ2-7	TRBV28	CASTLGGGIYEQYF
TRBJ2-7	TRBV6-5	CASKKAAGGNQQYF
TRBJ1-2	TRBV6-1	CASSDPWRGYTF
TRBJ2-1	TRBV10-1	CASSAGGTSGDYYNEQFF
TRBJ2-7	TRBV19	CASSLQGSTGEQYF
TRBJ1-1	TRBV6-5	CASSGLHSGNTEAFF
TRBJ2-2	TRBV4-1	CASSLGNGELFF
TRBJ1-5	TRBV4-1	CASSQVGRANQPQHF
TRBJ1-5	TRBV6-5	CASTLRGLNQPQHF
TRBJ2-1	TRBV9	CASSVAVLAVDNEQFF
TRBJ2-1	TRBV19	CASSIRRTSNNEQFF
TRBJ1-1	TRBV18	CASSPRQNTEAFF
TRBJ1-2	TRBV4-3	CASRGSDRAYGYTF
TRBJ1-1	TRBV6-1	CASSDRGDTEAFF
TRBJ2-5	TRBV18	CASSPSPPKAGGETQYF
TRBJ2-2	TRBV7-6	CASSSTYGTSGGTNTGELFF
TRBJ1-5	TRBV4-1	CASSYRVGNQPQHF
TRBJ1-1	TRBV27	CASSLIWSGGMNTEAFF
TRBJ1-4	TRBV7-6	CASSFGQGRIDNEKLFF
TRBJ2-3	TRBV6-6	CASSYDRSGGFDTQYF
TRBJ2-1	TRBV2	CASSGAYNEQFF
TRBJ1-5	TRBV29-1	CSGGTDPYQPQHF
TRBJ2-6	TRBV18	CASSQLQGPTSGANVLTF